The following is a TCR beta chain sequence with its context. What antigen it recognizes has not been identified. Per-base quality was not reported, and no clone a single base away is much larger than it. This entry comes from a study of CD8 T cells in Susac syndrome (dated by TCRdb to the late 2010s). A note on the overall study: The study used repertoire sequencing to test whether antigen drove CD8+ T cell activation and differentiation in Susac syndrome. CD8+ T cell repertoire clonality was compared between 11 to 12 healthy donors, some 14 Susac syndrome patients and roughly 15 multiple sclerosis patients. General conclusions and limits of the study: The TCR sequencing and HLA analysis was acknowledged to have included a relatively small number of individuals.

Measured from the cysteine to the phenylalanine, the CDR3 is 13 residues long. Only the CDR3 portion is preserved as DNA: 39 bases, with reading frame beginning at the first base. A distance of 9 bases separates the germline ends of V and J, which lose 5 bases and 4 bases respectively. The CDR1 and CDR2 encoded by the germline V gene are LGHNA and YSLEER. RNA was extracted with the RNeasy kit and roughly 0.45 to 1 ug was reverse transcribed using random hexamers. The immunoSEQ multiplex PCR assay, covering 54 Vbeta and 13 Jbeta segments, was used to amplify TCR beta CDR3 regions. PCR amplification bias was corrected using a synthetic template baseline for primer optimization and computational correction. Per the original workflow: Only productive sequences were kept, with reads annotated to V, D and J genes according to IMGT and analyzed in immunoSEQ Analyzer. To calculate clonality, Shannon entropy was normalized by log2 of the number of productive unique sequences and then subtracted from one. For each patient and control, public and private clones were evaluated among the 100 most prevalent clones. Susac-specific clones were defined as absent from healthy and MS cohorts, over a thousand published viral clones and other ImmuneACCESS disease sequences. TCRdb itself trimmed the public reads at Q25 with fastp, ran MiXCR and retained productive beta chains. Records with the same CDR3 protein are collapsed into one entry carrying the most frequent genes and DNA. TCRdb's processing, not the authors' own work, is the source of the V and J calls. This sample lists roughly 80,000 distinct CDR3 sequences; about 91% were detected once. The ten largest clonotypes hold roughly 0.49% of the sample.

Peripheral blood CD8+ and CD4+ T cells from healthy donors, Susac syndrome patients and multiple sclerosis patients were profiled using high-throughput TCR beta sequencing. Treatment-naive patients with stable or active relapsing-remitting disease fulfilling revised McDonald criteria were used as multiple sclerosis controls. Bulk CD8+ and CD4+ T cells were purified by magnetic negative isolation, whereas CD8+ TEMRA cells were enriched by FACS. Blood was collected in EDTA tubes and processed within 24 hours, with PBMCs isolated through density gradient centrifugation. PBMCs intended for TCR sequencing were cryopreserved in liquid nitrogen and were subsequently thawed in a 37 degrees C water bath. A purity of at least 90% was achieved for sorted or isolated CD4+, CD8+ and CD8+ TEMRA cells.

This sequence originates from a human donor with multiple sclerosis. The chain is encoded by TRBV4-3 joined to TRBJ1-5, with the D gene not clear enough to name. Sample: CD8+ T cells from PBMCs. CDR3 region: CASSIATNQPQHF. The sequenced DNA is TGCGCCAGCAGCATCGCCACGAATCAGCCCCAGCATTTT.